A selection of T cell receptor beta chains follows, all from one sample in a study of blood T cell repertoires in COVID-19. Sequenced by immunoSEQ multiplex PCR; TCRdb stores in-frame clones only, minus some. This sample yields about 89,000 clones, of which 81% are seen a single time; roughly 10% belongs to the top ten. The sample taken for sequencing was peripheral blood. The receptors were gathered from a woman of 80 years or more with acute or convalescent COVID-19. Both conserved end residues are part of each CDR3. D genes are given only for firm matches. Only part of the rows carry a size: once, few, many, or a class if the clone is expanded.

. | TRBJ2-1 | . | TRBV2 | TGTGCCAGCAGTCCCGAGTTAAACCGCAATGAGCAGTTCTTC | CASSPELNRNEQFF
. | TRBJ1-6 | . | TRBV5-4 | TGTGCCAGCAGCCTCGGGTGGGGCTCGGAGAATTCACCCCTCCACTTT | CASSLGWGSENSPLHF
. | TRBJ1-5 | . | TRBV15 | TGTGCCACCAGCAGATCTCGGGGGGTAGGCAATCAGCCCCAGCATTTT | CATSRSRGVGNQPQHF
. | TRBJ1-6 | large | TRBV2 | TGTGCCAGTGGCACCACTAATTCACCCCTCCACTTT | CASGTTNSPLHF
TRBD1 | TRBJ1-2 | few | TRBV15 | TGTGCCACCAGCAGGCAGGGACAGACCAGCTATGGCTACACCTTC | CATSRQGQTSYGYTF
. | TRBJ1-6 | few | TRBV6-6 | TGTGCCAGCAGCATACCCGGGGGTAATTCACCCCTCCACTTT | CASSIPGGNSPLHF
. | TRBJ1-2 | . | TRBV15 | TGTGCCACCAGCAGAGAGCGGGACTACTATGGCTACACCTTC | CATSRERDYYGYTF
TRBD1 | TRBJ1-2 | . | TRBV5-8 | TGTGCCAGCAGCCCGGACAGGGGAATCTATGGCTACACCTTC | CASSPDRGIYGYTF
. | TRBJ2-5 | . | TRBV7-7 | TGTGCCAGCAGCTCCGATACCCGGGGGACCCAGTACTTC | CASSSDTRGTQYF
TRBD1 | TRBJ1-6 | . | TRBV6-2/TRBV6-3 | TGTGCCAGCAGTATCGGGACAGGGTATTCACCCCTCCACTTT | CASSIGTGYSPLHF
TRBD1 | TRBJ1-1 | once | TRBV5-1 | TGCGCCAGCTTTGGGACAGCGAACACTGAAGCTTTCTTT | CASFGTANTEAFF
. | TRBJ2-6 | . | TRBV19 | TGTGCCAGTAGTATAGGTCGGGACTCTGGGGCCAACGTCCTGACTTTC | CASSIGRDSGANVLTF
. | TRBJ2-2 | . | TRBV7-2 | TGTGCCAGCAGCCGTCGAGGGCCCTCGAACACCGGGGAGCTGTTTTTT | CASSRRGPSNTGELFF
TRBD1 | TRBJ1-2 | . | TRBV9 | TGTGCCAGCAGCGTAGCTACAGGGGGCGCAAATAACTATGGCTACACCTTC | CASSVATGGANNYGYTF
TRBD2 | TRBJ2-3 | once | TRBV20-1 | TGCAGTGCTAGTCCCCGGATTAGCGGGGGGCCAGATACGCAGTATTTT | CSASPRISGGPDTQYF
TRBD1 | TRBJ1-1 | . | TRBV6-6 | TGTGCCAGCAGTTCCCAGGGGGTAGCTGAAGCTTTCTTT | CASSSQGVAEAFF
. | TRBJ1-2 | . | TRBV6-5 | TGTGCCAGCACCACCAGGGGAGTACCCTATGGCTACACCTTC | CASTTRGVPYGYTF
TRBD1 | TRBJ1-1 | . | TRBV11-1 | TGTGCCAGCAGCCCCCGGGACAGGGTTACTGAAGCTTTCTTT | CASSPRDRVTEAFF
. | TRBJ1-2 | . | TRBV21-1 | TGTGCCAGCATCACAACCCCCCCACAGGGGGCTGACTATGGCTACACCTTC | CASITTPPQGADYGYTF
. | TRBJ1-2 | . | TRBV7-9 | TGTGCCAGCAGCTTATCTGGAGGGGCAGGAGGCTATGGCTACACCTTC | CASSLSGGAGGYGYTF
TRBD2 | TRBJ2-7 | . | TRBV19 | TGTGCCAGTAACCGGGGGGGAGTAAAAGCCGAGCAGTACTTC | CASNRGGVKAEQYF
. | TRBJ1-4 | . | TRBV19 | TGTGCCAGTAGTATGGCCCCCATCGTAACTAATGAAAAACTGTTTTTT | CASSMAPIVTNEKLFF
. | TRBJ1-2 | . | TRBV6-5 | TGTGCCAGCAGGCCGGGGGGAGCTAACTATGGCTACACCTTC | CASRPGGANYGYTF
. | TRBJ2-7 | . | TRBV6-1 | TGTGCCAGCAGTGAACAGGTGTCATACGAGCAGTACTTC | CASSEQVSYEQYF
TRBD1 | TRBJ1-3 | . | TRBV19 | TGTGCCAGTACTGGTTTGACAGGGGGTTATGGAAACACCATATATTTT | CASTGLTGGYGNTIYF
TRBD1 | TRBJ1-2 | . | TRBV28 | TGTGCCAGCAGTTTATCGTCAGGGGGCGTCAACTATGGCTACACCTTC | CASSLSSGGVNYGYTF
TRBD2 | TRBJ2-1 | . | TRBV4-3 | TGCGCCAGCAGCCAACCTAGCGGGGGAGTGGGTGAGCAGTTCTTC | CASSQPSGGVGEQFF
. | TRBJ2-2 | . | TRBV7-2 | TGTGCCAGCAGCTTAGCGCCGGAGATGAACACCGGGGAGCTGTTTTTT | CASSLAPEMNTGELFF
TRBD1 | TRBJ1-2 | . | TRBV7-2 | TGTGCCAGCAGCAACAGGGGGTTGGACTATGGCTACACCTTC | CASSNRGLDYGYTF
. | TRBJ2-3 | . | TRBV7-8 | TGTGCCAGCAGCTTAGGACAGCTAACTAGCACAGATACGCAGTATTTT | CASSLGQLTSTDTQYF
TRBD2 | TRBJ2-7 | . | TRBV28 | TGTGCCAGCAGTCCCGGGGGGGTAACCTACGAGCAGTACTTC | CASSPGGVTYEQYF
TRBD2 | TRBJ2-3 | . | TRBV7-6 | TGTGCCAGCAGCTCTCACATCTTCACTAGCGGGGGGGATACGCAGTATTTT | CASSSHIFTSGGDTQYF
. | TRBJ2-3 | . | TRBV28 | TGTGCCAGCAGCTTCCGGGGGCGGGGGAATACGCAGTATTTT | CASSFRGRGNTQYF
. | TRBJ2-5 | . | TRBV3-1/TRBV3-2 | TGTGCCAGCAGCCATGCCGGAGGACTCCTCCAAGAGACCCAGTACTTC | CASSHAGGLLQETQYF
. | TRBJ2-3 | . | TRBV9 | TGTGCCAGCAGCGTAGCTGCGATGGACACCCATACGCAGTATTTT | CASSVAAMDTHTQYF
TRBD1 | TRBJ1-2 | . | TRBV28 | TGTGCCAGCGGGGACAGGATCTATGGCTACACCTTC | CASGDRIYGYTF
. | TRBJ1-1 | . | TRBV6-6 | TGTGCCAGCAGTGTGTCCTTGGGGGGAACTGAAGCTTTCTTT | CASSVSLGGTEAFF
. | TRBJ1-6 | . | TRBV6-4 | TGTGCCAGCAGCCAATACAGGGAACGATCACCCCTCCACTTT | CASSQYRERSPLHF
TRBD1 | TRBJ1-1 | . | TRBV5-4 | TGTGCCAGCAGCCATAACCCGGACAGGGAATACACTGAAGCTTTCTTT | CASSHNPDREYTEAFF
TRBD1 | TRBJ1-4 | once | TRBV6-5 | TGTGCCAGCAGCCCCCGACAGGGGGGCGGGAAACTGTTTTTT | CASSPRQGGGKLFF
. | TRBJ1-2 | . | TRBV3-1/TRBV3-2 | TGTGCCAGCAGCCAAGAGTACAGGGTCGACTATGGCTACACCTTC | CASSQEYRVDYGYTF
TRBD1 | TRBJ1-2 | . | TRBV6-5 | TGTGCCAGCAGGGGGACAGACTATGGCTACACCTTC | CASRGTDYGYTF
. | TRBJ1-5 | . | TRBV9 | TGTGCCAGCAGCGTAGTCCCAGGTCAGCCCCAGCATTTT | CASSVVPGQPQHF
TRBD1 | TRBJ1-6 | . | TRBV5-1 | TGCGCCAGCAGCTCGGGGACAGGCTCGGAAGGGTCACCCCTCCACTTT | CASSSGTGSEGSPLHF
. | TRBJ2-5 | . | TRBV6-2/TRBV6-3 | TGTGCCAGCAGTTATAAAGAGACCCAGTACTTC | CASSYKETQYF
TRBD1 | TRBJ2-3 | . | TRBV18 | TGTGCCAGCTCACCACCGGCGACAGGGGCCGCAGATACGCAGTATTTT | CASSPPATGAADTQYF
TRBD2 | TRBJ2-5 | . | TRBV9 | TGTGCCAGCAGCCCCGGGGGGGCGGGTCGATCCCCGGCGACCCAGTACTTC | CASSPGGAGRSPATQYF
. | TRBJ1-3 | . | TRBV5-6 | TGTGCCAGCAGCTTGGCCGGGAAGACTGGAAACACCATATATTTT | CASSLAGKTGNTIYF
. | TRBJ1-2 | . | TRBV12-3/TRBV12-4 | TGTGCCAGCAGTTTAAGAGGGAACTATGGCTACACCTTC | CASSLRGNYGYTF
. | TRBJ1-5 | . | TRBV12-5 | TGTGCTAGTGGTTTGGTACTCGGACAGCAACTTTATAGCAATCAGCCCCAGCATTTT | CASGLVLGQQLYSNQPQHF
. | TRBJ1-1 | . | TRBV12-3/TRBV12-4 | TGTGCCAGCAGTTTAAATCAGAACACTGAAGCTTTCTTT | CASSLNQNTEAFF
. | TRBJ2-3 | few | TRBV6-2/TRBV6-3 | TGTGCCAGCAGTTATACGGCAGATACGCAGTATTTT | CASSYTADTQYF